This T cell receptor beta chain was obtained from a study of cytomegalovirus exposure and HLA in healthy donors. PCR primers comprised 60 Vbeta and 13 Jbeta primers. The protocol was immunoSEQ multiplex PCR, while the TCRdb copy is restricted to in-frame clones and leaves out a portion. Found here are 77,000 or so clones, over 70% of them singletons; the top ten hold 5.5% to 8.5%. Input material: PBMCs. The sequence was collected from a woman aged 40 to 50 in good health and CMV-seronegative.

The CDR3 loop reads CAWSAGQGNYGYTF. The CDR3 DNA reads as TGTGCCTGGAGTGCCGGACAGGGCAACTATGGCTACACCTTC. The rearrangement joins TRBV30 to TRBJ1-2; 8 bases are shared with TRBD1. The CDR3 runs 14 residues. Trimming cost V 1 base and J 2 bases; bases outside gene matches: 3. Germline CDR1 and CDR2: GTSNPN and SVGIG (reference sequence).